This is a list of T cell receptor beta chains from one sample in a study of PD-L1 blockade in urothelial cancer. Sequencing used immunoSEQ multiplex PCR; TCRdb keeps in-frame clones, though not all of them. The table has 45,000 to 50,000 clones, approximately 80% seen once. The sequencing here drew on PBMCs, taken around atezolizumab (anti-PD-L1) treatment. The receptors derive from a man in his 70s with urothelial cancer. Each CDR3 is given with its conserved first and last residue. Fields, in order: D gene, clone size, V gene, J gene, CDR3 DNA, CDR3 protein. The D gene is left open where the match is weak. The listing skips clone size in some rows; elsewhere it reads once, few, many or a size class.

d_call: TRBD1
clone_size: -
v_call: TRBV9
j_call: TRBJ1-1
cdr3_nt: TGTGCCAGCAGCGTAGGATGGACAGGCAACCGGGAAGCTTTCTTT
cdr3_aa: CASSVGWTGNREAFF

d_call: TRBD1
clone_size: -
v_call: TRBV4-2
j_call: TRBJ2-7
cdr3_nt: TGTGCCAGCAGCCACGGACAGGGGGTGTACGAGCAGTACTTC
cdr3_aa: CASSHGQGVYEQYF

d_call: TRBD1
clone_size: few
v_call: TRBV6-5
j_call: TRBJ1-1
cdr3_nt: TGTGCCAGCAGTCCGGACAGGAGGAACACTGAAGCTTTCTTT
cdr3_aa: CASSPDRRNTEAFF

d_call: -
clone_size: few
v_call: TRBV28
j_call: TRBJ1-5
cdr3_nt: TGTGCCAGCAACCCCCCGGTTTTCGATCAGCCCCAGCATTTT
cdr3_aa: CASNPPVFDQPQHF

d_call: TRBD1
clone_size: -
v_call: TRBV28
j_call: TRBJ1-4
cdr3_nt: TGTGCCAGCAGTCACGACAGGGGGTACGATGAAAAACTGTTTTTT
cdr3_aa: CASSHDRGYDEKLFF

d_call: -
clone_size: -
v_call: TRBV7-3
j_call: TRBJ2-7
cdr3_nt: TGTGCCAGCAGCTTAGACAGGTCCTCCTACGAGCAGTACTTC
cdr3_aa: CASSLDRSSYEQYF

d_call: TRBD1
clone_size: -
v_call: TRBV9
j_call: TRBJ1-1
cdr3_nt: TGTGCCAGCAGCGTAGTCTTGGGGACAGGGGATCGCCCTGCCACTGAAGCTTTCTTT
cdr3_aa: CASSVVLGTGDRPATEAFF

d_call: TRBD2
clone_size: -
v_call: TRBV2
j_call: TRBJ2-1
cdr3_nt: TGTGCCAGCCCCACTAGCGGGAGGAACAGTGAGCAGTTCTTC
cdr3_aa: CASPTSGRNSEQFF

d_call: -
clone_size: -
v_call: TRBV11-2
j_call: TRBJ2-7
cdr3_nt: TGTGCCAGCGGGGAGAGCTCCTACGAGCAGTACTTC
cdr3_aa: CASGESSYEQYF

d_call: TRBD2
clone_size: -
v_call: TRBV19
j_call: TRBJ2-4
cdr3_nt: TGTGCCAGTAGTATAGGCGGGAGGGCCGGCAAAAACATTCAGTACTTC
cdr3_aa: CASSIGGRAGKNIQYF

d_call: TRBD2
clone_size: -
v_call: TRBV6-1
j_call: TRBJ2-2
cdr3_nt: TGTGCCAGCAGTGGCTTAGCGGGCGTCACCGGGGAGCTGTTTTTT
cdr3_aa: CASSGLAGVTGELFF

d_call: TRBD1
clone_size: -
v_call: TRBV11-1
j_call: TRBJ2-2
cdr3_nt: TGTGCCAGCAGCAATCGACAGGGTCGCACCGGGGAGCTGTTTTTT
cdr3_aa: CASSNRQGRTGELFF

d_call: TRBD2
clone_size: -
v_call: TRBV30
j_call: TRBJ2-7
cdr3_nt: TGTGCCTGGAGTAGCGGGAGGAGCTCCTACGAGCAGTACTTC
cdr3_aa: CAWSSGRSSYEQYF

d_call: TRBD2
clone_size: few
v_call: TRBV15
j_call: TRBJ2-3
cdr3_nt: TGTGCCACCAGCAGAGGGGGTAGCGGGAGGGCTAGCACAGATACGCAGTATTTT
cdr3_aa: CATSRGGSGRASTDTQYF

d_call: TRBD1
clone_size: -
v_call: TRBV28
j_call: TRBJ1-2
cdr3_nt: TGTGCCAGCAGTTTAGGCGTAGGGACAGAGGGAGGCTACACCTTC
cdr3_aa: CASSLGVGTEGGYTF

d_call: -
clone_size: -
v_call: TRBV4-1
j_call: TRBJ2-2
cdr3_nt: TGCGCCAGCAGCCTCGACGGCCGACAGGACGGCACCGGGGAGCTGTTTTTT
cdr3_aa: CASSLDGRQDGTGELFF

d_call: TRBD1
clone_size: once
v_call: TRBV5-1
j_call: TRBJ1-4
cdr3_nt: TGCGCCAGCAGCTCTCGGACAGGGGCCGAGCGTAGGGCAACTAATGAAAAACTGTTTTTT
cdr3_aa: CASSSRTGAERRATNEKLFF

d_call: TRBD2
clone_size: -
v_call: TRBV29-1
j_call: TRBJ2-1
cdr3_nt: TGCAGCGTTGAAGAACTACTAGCGGGAGATTCCAATGAGCAGTTCTTC
cdr3_aa: CSVEELLAGDSNEQFF

d_call: -
clone_size: -
v_call: TRBV5-1
j_call: TRBJ2-2
cdr3_nt: TGCGCCAGCAGCCCCGGGACATCCGCGAACACCGGGGAGCTGTTTTTT
cdr3_aa: CASSPGTSANTGELFF

d_call: -
clone_size: once
v_call: TRBV7-7
j_call: TRBJ2-3
cdr3_nt: TGTGCTAGCAGCCGAGGGCAGGTATCAACGTCAGATACGCAGTATTTT
cdr3_aa: CASSRGQVSTSDTQYF

d_call: TRBD2
clone_size: -
v_call: TRBV5-8
j_call: TRBJ2-6
cdr3_nt: TGTGCCAGCGTACGGGGGGGGTCCGCCAACGTCCTGACTTTC
cdr3_aa: CASVRGGSANVLTF

d_call: TRBD2
clone_size: -
v_call: TRBV15
j_call: TRBJ2-7
cdr3_nt: TGTGCCACCAGCAGAGGAGGGTGGGAGACTAGCGAGACCTACGAGCAGTACTTC
cdr3_aa: CATSRGGWETSETYEQYF

d_call: TRBD2
clone_size: once
v_call: TRBV7-9
j_call: TRBJ2-7
cdr3_nt: TGTGCCAGCAGCTTAGGGGGGGGAGGCGACTACGAGCAGTACTTC
cdr3_aa: CASSLGGGGDYEQYF

d_call: TRBD1
clone_size: -
v_call: TRBV15
j_call: TRBJ2-7
cdr3_nt: TGTGCCACCAGCAGAGAAGGGGGCAGCCGGAGCTCCTACGAGCAGTACTTC
cdr3_aa: CATSREGGSRSSYEQYF

d_call: TRBD2
clone_size: -
v_call: TRBV5-1
j_call: TRBJ2-5
cdr3_nt: TGCGCCAGCAGCTTGGGGACTAGCGGGAGTATTCTATCAGAGACCCAGTACTTC
cdr3_aa: CASSLGTSGSILSETQYF

d_call: -
clone_size: -
v_call: TRBV7-6
j_call: TRBJ2-1
cdr3_nt: TGTGCCAGCAGCCTCCGGGCCGAAGGGGATGGTGAGCAGTTCTTC
cdr3_aa: CASSLRAEGDGEQFF

d_call: -
clone_size: -
v_call: TRBV2
j_call: TRBJ2-3
cdr3_nt: TGTGCCAGCCATAGCGGCAGGGGAGGGGCAGATACGCAGTATTTT
cdr3_aa: CASHSGRGGADTQYF

d_call: TRBD1
clone_size: few
v_call: TRBV5-1
j_call: TRBJ1-2
cdr3_nt: TGCGCCAGCAGGTTCACGGGACAGGGGCTCGGTGGCTACACCTTC
cdr3_aa: CASRFTGQGLGGYTF

d_call: -
clone_size: -
v_call: TRBV6-1
j_call: TRBJ2-1
cdr3_nt: TGTGCCAGCAGTGAAGCGCGGACTCAGCAGTTCTTC
cdr3_aa: CASSEARTQQFF